Each of the 32 T cell receptor beta chains below was sequenced from the same sample in a study of OX40 agonist ivuxolimab in advanced cancers. The library was made by the immunoSEQ multiplex PCR assay. What TCRdb holds here is the immuneACCESS table cut down to in-frame rearrangements. Part of the clones is not present; checked against another copy, under half of the missing clones reflect an unresolved V gene, and the others are unexplained. In this sample the table shows some 66,000 clones, 75% to 80% of which occur a single time. Together, the top ten hold 1.6% of the sample. The input for sequencing was CD4+ or CD8+ T cells sorted from blood, taken in a trial of the OX40 agonist ivuxolimab. The receptors stem from an adult with an advanced solid tumor such as melanoma, head and neck, liver or kidney cancer.

This clone occurred once. J is TRBJ1-1 and V is TRBV5-1; no clear D. V lost 1 base to trimming and J lost 8 bases, with 18 bases between them. Per germline, CDR1 SGHRS and CDR2 YFSETQ. The CDR3 is made up of 15 amino acids. The CDR3 DNA sequence: TGCGCCAGCAGCTTGAGGGCAGGAACGATAGCCGAAGCTTTCTTT. It encodes CASSLRAGTIAEAFF.

This clone was counted a single time. This chain uses TRBV6-6 with TRBJ1-3; D gene uncertain. The germline V and J ends were trimmed by 6 bases and 0 bases, with 9 bases remaining between them. Per the germline V gene, CDR1 is MNHNY and CDR2 is SVGAGI (reference sequence). There are 14 residues in the CDR3. This chain's CDR3 is CASSPLYSGNTIYF. For the CDR3, the DNA is TGTGCCAGCAGCCCCCTCTACTCTGGAAACACCATATATTTT.

To note about this clone: Different DNA sequences within this sample yield the same CDR3. The chain couples TRBV6-1 to TRBJ2-3; D uncertain. This CDR3 has 11 amino acids. Trimming took 8 bases from V and 6 from J, leaving 9 bases between them. The germline gives CDR1 MNHNS, CDR2 SASEGT. In DNA form, the CDR3 reads TGTGCCAGCTCGTTGGGGGATACGCAGTATTTT. This codes for CASSLGDTQYF.

This chain uses TRBV6-5 with TRBJ2-5, with 10 positions matching TRBD2. Judging by the DNA end, TRBJ2-7 fits better; the J call may be wrong. The CDR3 sequence is 15 residues long. Germline V gene lookup returns CDR1 MNHEY and CDR2 SVGAGI. CDR3: CASSYIAGGSYEQYF. The DNA for the CDR3 is TGTGCCAGCAGTTACATAGCGGGGGGCTCCTACGAGCAGTACTTC.

The chain carries TRBV10-3 and TRBJ1-1; D is perhaps TRBD1 (5 bases). CDR3 size: 13 residues. With 7 bases removed from V and 8 bases from J, the gap between germline ends came to 17 bases. The V gene's germline CDR1 is ENHRY and CDR2 SYGVKD. CDR3 nucleotides: TGTGCCATCAACCAGGGCAGGGAAGGGGAAGCTTTCTTT. This gives the protein CAINQGREGEAFF.

The DNA of the CDR3 is TGTGCCTGGAGTTACGCAGGGGAAGTTTCTGGAAACACCATATATTTT. Its translation: CAWSYAGEVSGNTIYF. The chain joins TRBV30 to TRBJ1-3, with D possibly being TRBD1 (6 bases). Germline CDR1 and CDR2: GTSNPN and SVGIG (reference sequence). V shed 2 bases and J shed 1 base, with 15 bases lying between them. The CDR3 extends over 16 amino acids.

V gene TRBV5-1 combines with J gene TRBJ1-1; 11 nucleotides match TRBD1. Germline-derived CDR1 and CDR2 are SGHRS and YFSETQ. This CDR3 region has 15 residues. After removal of 2 bases from V and 4 bases from J, the junction contained 4 bases not matched to a gene. CDR3 residues: CASSLAGTGGTEAFF. In nucleotides, the CDR3 is TGCGCCAGCAGCTTAGCCGGGACAGGGGGCACTGAAGCTTTCTTT.

The chain combines TRBV7-2 with TRBJ1-5; TRBD1 is a possible D gene (6 bases). Germline assignment: CDR1 SGHTA and CDR2 FQGNSA. The V end lost 3 bases, the J end lost 0 bases, and 15 bases lay between the germline ends. The CDR3 length is 17 residues. This CDR3 reads CASSLSGVELSNQPQHF. The CDR3 DNA is TGTGCCAGCAGCTTGTCAGGGGTAGAACTTAGCAATCAGCCCCAGCATTTT.

The J gene is TRBJ1-1, the V gene TRBV18; D is undetermined. Trimming took 6 bases from V and 1 from J, leaving 12 bases between them. CDR3 size: 14 residues. CDR1 and CDR2 (germline): KGHSH, LQKENI. The CDR3 here is CASSKEGSNTEAFF. In DNA, the CDR3 is TGTGCCAGCTCTAAGGAAGGCTCGAACACTGAAGCTTTCTTT.

The rearrangement links TRBV7-9 to TRBJ2-5, with a tentative D call TRBD1 (6 bases). The CDR3 is 16 amino acids. V lost 4 bases and J 2 bases, leaving 17 bases between the germline ends. Germline V lookup: CDR1 SEHNR, CDR2 FQNEAQ (reference sequence). As DNA, the CDR3 is TGTGCCAGCAGCTCGCCCGAGGCAGGGACACAAGAGACCCAGTACTTC. It translates to CASSSPEAGTQETQYF.

The rearrangement links TRBV6-5 to TRBJ2-7; 7 nucleotides align to TRBD1. The CDR3 length is 15 residues. V dropped 6 bases and J dropped 5; count of bases not matched to a gene: 13. Germline V gene lookup returns CDR1 MNHEY and CDR2 SVGAGI. The CDR3 loop reads CASSLSRGLMDEQYF. DNA of the CDR3: TGTGCCAGCAGCTTATCCAGGGGGTTGATGGACGAGCAGTACTTC.

The V gene is TRBV5-4, the J gene TRBJ2-1; 11 bases are a match to TRBD1. The CDR3 sequence is 15 residues long. V was pared by 4 bases and J by 7 bases, with 7 bases of the junction left unmatched. From germline, CDR1 is SGHNT and CDR2 YYREEE (reference sequence). The CDR3 is CASSKRDRGLNEQFF. For the CDR3, the DNA is TGTGCCAGCAGCAAGCGGGACAGGGGGTTGAATGAGCAGTTCTTC.

The genes are TRBV27 and TRBJ1-4; D uncertain. V was pared by 3 bases and J by 4 bases, with 12 bases between. In germline, CDR1 is MNHEY, CDR2 SMNVEV (reference sequence). The CDR3 runs 15 residues. CDR3 DNA sequence: TGTGCCAGCAGTTTGATCGGCAGTTTTAATGAAAAACTGTTTTTT. Amino acid sequence: CASSLIGSFNEKLFF.

The table lists this clone with a few counts. The chain employs TRBV19 and TRBJ1-2; the match to TRBD1 covers 8 bases. The CDR3 totals 12 residues. Germline CDR1 is LNHDA and CDR2 is SQIVND (reference sequence). The junction had 10 bases not matched to a gene; V was cut back by 9 bases and J by 10 bases. The CDR3 region is CASASGQVDYTF. CDR3 nucleotides: TGTGCCAGCGCGTCGGGACAGGTAGACTACACCTTC.

V usage is TRBV19 and J usage is TRBJ2-7; D is perhaps TRBD2 (6 bases). The CDR3 runs to 16 residues. CDR1 is LNHDA, CDR2 SQIVND, per germline (reference sequence). V dropped 0 bases and J dropped 0 bases, with 12 bases sitting between them. CDR3 protein: CASSIDPRESSYEQYF. The CDR3 region has the DNA TGTGCCAGTAGTATAGACCCTCGGGAGAGCTCCTACGAGCAGTACTTC.

Ten or more counts support this clone. The sample has other DNA sequences that encode this CDR3 too. The chain joins TRBV5-1 to TRBJ2-5; 11 bases are shared with TRBD2. Trimming took 3 bases from V and 5 from J; bases not matched to a gene: 6. Germline lookup yields CDR1 SGHRS and CDR2 YFSETQ. The CDR3 runs to 15 residues. The CDR3 protein is CASSSTSGEGETQYF. In nucleotides, the CDR3 is TGCGCCAGCAGCTCGACTAGCGGGGAGGGGGAGACCCAGTACTTC.

The rearrangement links TRBV20-1 to TRBJ2-7; tentatively, D is TRBD2 (6 bases). Germline assignment: CDR1 DFQATT and CDR2 SNEGSKA (reference sequence). The length of the CDR3 is 10 residues. V dropped 6 bases and J dropped 7 bases, with 10 bases sitting between them. CDR3 nucleotide sequence: TGCAGTGCCCTCCGGGGGGAGCAGTACTTC. It is translated as CSALRGEQYF.

This clone showed up just once. This sequence joins TRBV5-1 and TRBJ1-1; D not resolved. V shed 0 bases and J shed 1 base, with 7 bases lying between them. The CDR3 totals 14 residues. Germline V gives CDR1 SGHRS, CDR2 YFSETQ. The CDR3 DNA sequence: TGCGCCAGCAGCTTGGCCGAGAGGAACACTGAAGCTTTCTTT. Amino acid sequence: CASSLAERNTEAFF.

The chain is built from TRBV29-1 and TRBJ1-5; TRBD1 aligns across 10 bases. This CDR3 is built from 15 residues. V lost 4 bases, J lost 4 bases, and 7 bases stayed unmatched. CDR1 SQVTM and CDR2 ANQGSEA come from the germline V gene. This CDR3 is CSVALTGGANQPQHF. CDR3 in DNA: TGCAGCGTTGCGTTGACAGGGGGCGCAAATCAGCCCCAGCATTTT.

A few counts support this clone. The CDR3 loop is CASSSMEGHPNLGAYEQYF. DNA of the CDR3: TGTGCCAGCAGCAGCATGGAGGGACACCCAAACTTGGGGGCCTACGAGCAGTACTTC. The chain combines TRBV28 with TRBJ2-7; either TRBD1 or TRBD2 may fit D (6 bases each). In germline, CDR1 is MDHEN, CDR2 SYDVKM. V lost 6 bases and J 2 bases, leaving 29 bases between the germline ends. The CDR3 sequence is 19 residues long.

The chain has TRBV19 and TRBJ2-7; 7 bases are a match to TRBD1. The CDR3 has 15 residues. Germline values: CDR1 LNHDA, CDR2 SQIVND (reference sequence). V was clipped by 4 bases and J by 3 bases; unmatched bases: 9. CDR3 sequence: CASSRQGGGHYEQYF. For the CDR3, the DNA is TGTGCCAGTAGTAGGCAAGGGGGCGGGCACTACGAGCAGTACTTC.

This clone showed up many times. V gene TRBV19 combines with J gene TRBJ1-5; D remains ambiguous. Trimming cost V 8 bases and J 2 bases, with 16 bases left between them. The germline gives CDR1 LNHDA, CDR2 SQIVND (reference sequence). This CDR3 is built from 15 residues. The CDR3 protein is CASELLRSGNQPQHF. The CDR3 nucleotides read TGTGCCAGTGAGCTGCTCCGGAGTGGCAATCAGCCCCAGCATTTT.

The chain uses TRBV6-1 and TRBJ1-6; D not resolved. CDR3 length: 14 residues. Trimming stripped 3 bases from V and 9 bases from J, with 12 bases between. Germline values: CDR1 MNHNS, CDR2 SASEGT. The CDR3 DNA follows: TGTGCCAGCAGTGATGGGCTTCTGACTTCACCCCTCCACTTT. Its protein product is CASSDGLLTSPLHF.

Points on this clone: An end of the junction does not agree with germline; a read error may underlie this. The genes are TRBV7-7 and TRBJ2-3; 10 nucleotides align to TRBD2. From germline, CDR1 is SSHAT and CDR2 FNYEAQ (reference sequence). CDR3 size: 18 residues. CDR3 nucleotides: TGTGCTAGCAGCAGGGAACTAGCGGGGAGCACTAGCACAGATACGCAGTATTTT. This encodes CASSRELAGSTSTDTQYF.

V is TRBV30 and J is TRBJ1-1, with D tentatively TRBD1 (6 bases). This CDR3 is 13 amino acids long. CDR1 and CDR2 (germline): GTSNPN, SVGIG (reference sequence). Trimming shortened V by 5 bases and J by 0 bases, and 10 bases separated the two germline ends. CDR3 amino acids: CAWARGVNTEAFF. CDR3 DNA: TGTGCCTGGGCAAGGGGGGTGAACACTGAAGCTTTCTTT.

This chain uses TRBV28 with TRBJ1-5; D is unresolved. There are 12 residues in the CDR3. The V gene's germline CDR1 is MDHEN and CDR2 SYDVKM. V dropped 1 base and J dropped 6 bases, with 4 bases sitting between them. DNA of the CDR3: TGTGCCAGCAGTTTATTCGCTCAGCCCCAGCATTTT. As protein: CASSLFAQPQHF.

The CDR3 DNA reads as TGTGCCAGCCGGGCAGGGGAAGACATTCAGTACTTC. Translation gives CASRAGEDIQYF. The V call is TRBV2, the J call TRBJ2-4, with D perhaps matching TRBD1 (6 bases). This CDR3 is built from 12 residues. Germline V gene sequence: CDR1 SNHLY, CDR2 FYNNEI. V lost 8 bases, J lost 8 bases, and 13 bases lay in between.

V is TRBV27 and J is TRBJ1-2, with D possibly matching TRBD1 (5 bases). V lost 7 bases and J lost 5, with 14 bases in between. This CDR3 spans 13 amino acids. Germline V gene data show CDR1 as MNHEY and CDR2 as SMNVEV (reference sequence). In DNA form, the CDR3 reads TGTGCCAGCACCGATATGGGACGGTATGGCTACACCTTC. This translates into CASTDMGRYGYTF.

This clone was observed a handful of times. The rearrangement joins TRBV29-1 to TRBJ2-7; 12 nucleotides line up with TRBD1. In germline, CDR1 is SQVTM, CDR2 ANQGSEA. There are 16 residues in the CDR3. Trimming cost V 2 bases and J 1 base; bases outside gene matches: 6. The CDR3 nucleotides are TGCAGCGTTGAAATCTGGGACAGGGGGCCATCCTACGAGCAGTACTTC. The encoded protein is CSVEIWDRGPSYEQYF.

The chain recombines TRBV4-1 with TRBJ2-3; D ambiguous. This CDR3 is built from 13 residues. V was trimmed by 8 bases and J by 9 bases, leaving 18 bases between them. Germline V lookup: CDR1 MGHRA, CDR2 YSYEKL. The CDR3 loop is CASGSWESSTQYF. In DNA, the CDR3 is TGCGCCAGCGGATCCTGGGAATCATCCACGCAGTATTTT.

The chain recombines TRBV2 with TRBJ2-3, with TRBD1 matching over 8 bases. The CDR3 runs to 14 residues. The V gene's germline CDR1 is SNHLY and CDR2 FYNNEI. V lost 11 bases and J lost 1; bases outside the gene matches: 8. Written as DNA, the CDR3 is TGTGCCTACCGACAGGGACAGGGCACAGATACGCAGTATTTT. This translates into CAYRQGQGTDTQYF.

This rearrangement joins TRBV10-3 to TRBJ2-2, with 10 bases fitting TRBD2. Germline-derived CDR1 and CDR2 are ENHRY and SYGVKD. V gave up 4 bases and J gave up 5 bases; unmatched junction bases: 4. This CDR3 comprises 15 residues. The CDR3 bases are TGTGCCATCAGTGGGGCTAGCGGGAGTACCGGGGAGCTGTTTTTT. Residues: CAISGASGSTGELFF.